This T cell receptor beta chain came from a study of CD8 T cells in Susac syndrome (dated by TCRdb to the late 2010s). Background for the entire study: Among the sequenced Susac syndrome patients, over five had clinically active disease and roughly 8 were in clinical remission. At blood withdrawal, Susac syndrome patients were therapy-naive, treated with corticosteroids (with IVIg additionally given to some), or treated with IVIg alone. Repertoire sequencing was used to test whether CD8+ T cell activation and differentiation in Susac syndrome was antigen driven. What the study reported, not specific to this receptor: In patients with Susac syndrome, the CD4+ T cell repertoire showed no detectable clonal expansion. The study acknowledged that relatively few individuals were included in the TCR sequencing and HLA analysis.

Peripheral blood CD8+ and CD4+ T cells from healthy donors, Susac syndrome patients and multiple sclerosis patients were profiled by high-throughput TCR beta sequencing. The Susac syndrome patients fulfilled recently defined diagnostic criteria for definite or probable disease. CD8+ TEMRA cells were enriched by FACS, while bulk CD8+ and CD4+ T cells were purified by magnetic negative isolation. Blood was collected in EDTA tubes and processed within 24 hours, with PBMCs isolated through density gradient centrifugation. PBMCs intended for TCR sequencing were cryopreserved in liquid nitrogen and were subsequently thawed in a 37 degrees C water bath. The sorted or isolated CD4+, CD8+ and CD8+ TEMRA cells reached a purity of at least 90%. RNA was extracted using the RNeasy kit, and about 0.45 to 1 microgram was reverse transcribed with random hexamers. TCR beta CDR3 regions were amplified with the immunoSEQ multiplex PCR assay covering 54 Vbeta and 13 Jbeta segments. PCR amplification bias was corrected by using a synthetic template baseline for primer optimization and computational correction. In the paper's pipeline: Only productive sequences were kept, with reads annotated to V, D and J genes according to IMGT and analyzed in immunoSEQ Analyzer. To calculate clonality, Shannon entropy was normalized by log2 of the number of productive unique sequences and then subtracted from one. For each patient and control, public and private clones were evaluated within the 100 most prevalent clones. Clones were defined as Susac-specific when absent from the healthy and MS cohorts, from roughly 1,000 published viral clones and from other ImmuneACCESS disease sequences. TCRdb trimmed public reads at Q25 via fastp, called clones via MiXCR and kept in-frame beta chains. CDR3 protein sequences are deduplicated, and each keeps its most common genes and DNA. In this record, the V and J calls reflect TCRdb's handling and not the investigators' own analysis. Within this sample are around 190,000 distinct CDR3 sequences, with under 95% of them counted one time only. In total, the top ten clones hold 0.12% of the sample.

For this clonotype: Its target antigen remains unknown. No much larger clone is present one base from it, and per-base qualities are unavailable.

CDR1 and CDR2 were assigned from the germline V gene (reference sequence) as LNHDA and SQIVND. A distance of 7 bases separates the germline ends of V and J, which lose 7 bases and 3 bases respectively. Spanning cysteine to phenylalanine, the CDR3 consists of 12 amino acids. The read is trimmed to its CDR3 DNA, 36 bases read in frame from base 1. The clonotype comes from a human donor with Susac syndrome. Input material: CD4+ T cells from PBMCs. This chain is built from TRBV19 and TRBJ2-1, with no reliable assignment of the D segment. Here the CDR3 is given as CASTRNYNEQFF. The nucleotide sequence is TGTGCCAGTACCAGGAACTACAATGAGCAGTTCTTC.